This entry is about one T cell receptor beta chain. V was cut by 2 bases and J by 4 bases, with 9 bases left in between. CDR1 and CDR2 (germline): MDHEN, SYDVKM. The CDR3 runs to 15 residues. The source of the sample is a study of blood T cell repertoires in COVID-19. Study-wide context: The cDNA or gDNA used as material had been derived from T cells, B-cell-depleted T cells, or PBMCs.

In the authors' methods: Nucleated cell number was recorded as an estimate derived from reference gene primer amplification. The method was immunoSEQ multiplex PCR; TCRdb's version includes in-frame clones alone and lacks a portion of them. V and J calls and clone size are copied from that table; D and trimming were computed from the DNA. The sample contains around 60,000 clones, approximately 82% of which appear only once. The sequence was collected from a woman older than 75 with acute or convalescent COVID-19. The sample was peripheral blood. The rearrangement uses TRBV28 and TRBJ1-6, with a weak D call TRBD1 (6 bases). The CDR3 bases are TGTGCCAGCAGTTTACAGGGGCGATATAATTCACCCCTCCACTTT. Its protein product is CASSLQGRYNSPLHF.